The T cell receptor (beta chain) under discussion was sequenced for a study of blood T cell repertoires in COVID-19. Study-level background: The United States, Italy and Spain supplied acute and convalescent COVID-19 samples. PBMCs, B-cell-depleted T cells, or T cells were the source of the cDNA or gDNA that made up the material.

The CDR3 length is 13 residues. J lost 12 bases, V lost 0 bases, and 4 bases had no gene match. Germline CDR1 SGHDN, CDR2 FVKESK. In the authors' workflow: Reference gene primer amplification yielded estimated nucleated cell counts. The data were produced by immunoSEQ multiplex PCR, yet TCRdb's version contains in-frame clones alone and is incomplete. V and J calls and clone size are as listed in that table; D and trimming were resolved from the DNA. Of about 280,000 clones listed, roughly 87% are singletons. The chain recombines TRBV14 with TRBJ2-3; 9 bases line up with TRBD2. This receptor was identified in a man between 18 and 35 years old with active or convalescent COVID-19. What was sequenced was peripheral blood. The DNA for the CDR3 is TGTGCCAGCAGCCAAGATTGGCGGGGGGGACAGTATTTT. As protein: CASSQDWRGGQYF.